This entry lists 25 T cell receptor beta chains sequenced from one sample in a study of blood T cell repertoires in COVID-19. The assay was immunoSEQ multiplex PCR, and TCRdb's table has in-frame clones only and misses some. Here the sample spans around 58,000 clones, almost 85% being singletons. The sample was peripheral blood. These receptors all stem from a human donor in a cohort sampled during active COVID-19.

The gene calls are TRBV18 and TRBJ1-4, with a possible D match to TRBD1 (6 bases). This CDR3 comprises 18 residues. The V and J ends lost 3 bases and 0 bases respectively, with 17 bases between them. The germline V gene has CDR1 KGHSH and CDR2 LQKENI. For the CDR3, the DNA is TGTGCCAGCTCACCTTTCGTGGCAGGGGAAACAACTAATGAAAAACTGTTTTTT. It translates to CASSPFVAGETTNEKLFF. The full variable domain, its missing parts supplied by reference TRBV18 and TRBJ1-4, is NAGVMQNPRHLVRRRGQEARLRCSPMKGHSHVYWYRQLPEEGLKFMVYLQKENIIDESGMPKERFSAEFPKEGPSILRIQQVVRGDSAAYFCASSPFVAGETTNEKLFFGSGTQLSVL.

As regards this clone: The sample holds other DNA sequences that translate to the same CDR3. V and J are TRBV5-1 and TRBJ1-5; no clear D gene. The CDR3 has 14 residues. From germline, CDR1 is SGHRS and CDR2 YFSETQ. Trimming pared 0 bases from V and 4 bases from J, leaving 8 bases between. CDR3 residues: CASSLVGGNQPQHF. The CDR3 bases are TGCGCCAGCAGCTTGGTGGGAGGGAATCAGCCCCAGCATTTT.

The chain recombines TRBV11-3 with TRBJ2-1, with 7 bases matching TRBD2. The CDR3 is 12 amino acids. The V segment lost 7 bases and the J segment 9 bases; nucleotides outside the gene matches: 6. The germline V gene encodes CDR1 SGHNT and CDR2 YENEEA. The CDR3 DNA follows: TGTGCCAGCAAAGCGGGGTTGGCTGAGCAGTTCTTC. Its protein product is CASKAGLAEQFF.

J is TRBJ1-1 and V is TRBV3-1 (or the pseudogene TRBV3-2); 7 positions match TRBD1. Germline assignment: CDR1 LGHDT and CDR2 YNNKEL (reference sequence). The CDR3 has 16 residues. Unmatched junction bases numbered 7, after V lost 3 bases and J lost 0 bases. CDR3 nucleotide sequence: TGTGCCAGCAGCCATTTCTACAGGGGTATGAACACTGAAGCTTTCTTT. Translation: CASSHFYRGMNTEAFF.

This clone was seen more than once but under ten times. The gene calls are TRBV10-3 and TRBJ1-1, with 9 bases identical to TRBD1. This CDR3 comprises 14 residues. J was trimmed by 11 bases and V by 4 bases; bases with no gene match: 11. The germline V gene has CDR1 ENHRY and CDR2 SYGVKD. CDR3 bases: TGTGCCATCAGTGGGACAGGGGTTACGCCCGAGGCTTTCTTT. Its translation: CAISGTGVTPEAFF.

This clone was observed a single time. The CDR3 region has the DNA TGTGCCAGCAGCTTAGCCACTAGCGGGGGGGGATCCTACAATGAGCAGTTCTTC. This encodes CASSLATSGGGSYNEQFF. This chain links TRBV7-2 with TRBJ2-1; 13 positions match TRBD2. Per the germline V gene, CDR1 is SGHTA and CDR2 is FQGNSA. V lost 0 bases to trimming and J lost 1 base; unmatched junction nucleotides: 3. The CDR3 totals 18 residues.

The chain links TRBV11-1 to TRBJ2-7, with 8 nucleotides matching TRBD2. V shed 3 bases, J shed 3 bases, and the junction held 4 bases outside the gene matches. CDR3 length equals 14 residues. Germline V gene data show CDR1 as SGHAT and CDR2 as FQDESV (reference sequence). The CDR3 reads CASSLSGGNYEQYF. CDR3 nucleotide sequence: TGTGCCAGCAGCTTGTCGGGGGGGAACTACGAGCAGTACTTC.

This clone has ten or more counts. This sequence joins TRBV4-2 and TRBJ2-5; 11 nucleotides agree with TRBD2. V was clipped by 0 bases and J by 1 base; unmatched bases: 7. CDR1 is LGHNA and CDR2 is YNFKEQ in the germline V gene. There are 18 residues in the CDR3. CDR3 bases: TGTGCCAGCAGCCAAGAGAGCGGGACTAGCGGCTCCCAAGAGACCCAGTACTTC. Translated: CASSQESGTSGSQETQYF.

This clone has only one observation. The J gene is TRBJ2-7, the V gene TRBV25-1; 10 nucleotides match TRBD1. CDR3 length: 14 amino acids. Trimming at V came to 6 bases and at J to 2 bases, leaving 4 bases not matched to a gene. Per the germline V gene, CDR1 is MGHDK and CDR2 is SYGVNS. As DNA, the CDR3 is TGTGCCAGCAGCCCTGGACAGGGGGCCTACGAGCAGTACTTC. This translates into CASSPGQGAYEQYF.

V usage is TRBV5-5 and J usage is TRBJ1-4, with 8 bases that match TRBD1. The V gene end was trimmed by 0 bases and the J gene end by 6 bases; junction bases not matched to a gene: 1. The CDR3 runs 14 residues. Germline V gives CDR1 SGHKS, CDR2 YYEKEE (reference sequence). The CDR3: CASSLVQGDEKLFF. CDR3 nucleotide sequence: TGTGCCAGCAGCTTGGTACAGGGGGATGAAAAACTGTTTTTT.

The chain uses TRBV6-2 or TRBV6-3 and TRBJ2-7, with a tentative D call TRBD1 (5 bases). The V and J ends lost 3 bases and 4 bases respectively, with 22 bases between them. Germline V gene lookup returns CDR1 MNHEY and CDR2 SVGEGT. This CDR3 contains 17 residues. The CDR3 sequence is CASSYSGFGPLVYEQYF. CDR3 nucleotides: TGTGCCAGCAGTTATTCAGGGTTTGGGCCCCTAGTATACGAGCAGTACTTC.

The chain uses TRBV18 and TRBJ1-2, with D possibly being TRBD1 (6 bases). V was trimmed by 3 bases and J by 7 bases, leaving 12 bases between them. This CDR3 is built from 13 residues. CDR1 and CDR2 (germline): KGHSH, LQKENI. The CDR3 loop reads CASSPEQGSGYTF. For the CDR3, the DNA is TGTGCCAGCTCACCCGAACAGGGATCTGGCTACACCTTC.

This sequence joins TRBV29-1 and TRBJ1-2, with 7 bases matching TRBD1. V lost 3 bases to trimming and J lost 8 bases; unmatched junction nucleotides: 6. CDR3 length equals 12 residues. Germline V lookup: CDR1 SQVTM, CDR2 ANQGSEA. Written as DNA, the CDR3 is TGCAGCGTTGAGGCCCAGGGGGAGGGCTACACCTTC. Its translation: CSVEAQGEGYTF.

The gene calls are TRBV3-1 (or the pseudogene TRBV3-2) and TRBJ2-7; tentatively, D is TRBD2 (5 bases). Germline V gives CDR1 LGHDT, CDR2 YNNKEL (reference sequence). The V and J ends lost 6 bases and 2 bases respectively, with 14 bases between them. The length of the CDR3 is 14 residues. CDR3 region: CASRPGLWAYEQYF. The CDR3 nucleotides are TGTGCCAGCAGACCCGGACTGTGGGCCTACGAGCAGTACTTC.

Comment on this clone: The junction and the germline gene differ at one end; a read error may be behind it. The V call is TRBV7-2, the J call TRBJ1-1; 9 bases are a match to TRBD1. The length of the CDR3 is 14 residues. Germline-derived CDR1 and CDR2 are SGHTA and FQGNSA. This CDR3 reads CASSPRLLDRGFFF. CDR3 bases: TGTGCCAGCAGCCCCCGCCTTTTAGACAGGGGGTTTTTTTTT.

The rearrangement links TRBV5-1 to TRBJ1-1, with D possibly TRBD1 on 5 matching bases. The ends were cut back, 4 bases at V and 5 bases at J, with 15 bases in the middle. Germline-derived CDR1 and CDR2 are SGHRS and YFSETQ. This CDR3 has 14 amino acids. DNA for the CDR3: TGCGCCAGCAGCCCGGGGGACTCCCCTACTGAAGCTTTCTTT. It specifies CASSPGDSPTEAFF.

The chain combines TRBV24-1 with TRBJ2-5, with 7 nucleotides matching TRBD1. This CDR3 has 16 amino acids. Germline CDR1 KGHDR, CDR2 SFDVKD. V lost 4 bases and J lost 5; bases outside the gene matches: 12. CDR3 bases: TGTGCCACCAGTGAAACAGGGGCAGGGCCCCCTGAGACCCAGTACTTC. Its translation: CATSETGAGPPETQYF.

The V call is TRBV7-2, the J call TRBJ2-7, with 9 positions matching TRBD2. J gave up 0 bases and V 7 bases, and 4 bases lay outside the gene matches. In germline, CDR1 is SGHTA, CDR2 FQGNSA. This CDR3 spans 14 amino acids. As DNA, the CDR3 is TGTGCCAGCATGGCGGGGGGGAGCTCCTACGAGCAGTACTTC. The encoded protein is CASMAGGSSYEQYF.

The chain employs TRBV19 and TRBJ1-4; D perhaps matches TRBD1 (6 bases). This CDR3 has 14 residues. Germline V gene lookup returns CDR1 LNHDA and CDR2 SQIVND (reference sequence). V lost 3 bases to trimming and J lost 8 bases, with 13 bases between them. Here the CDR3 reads CASSIPGGQEKLFF. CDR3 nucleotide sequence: TGTGCCAGTAGTATTCCGGGGGGGCAGGAAAAACTGTTTTTT.

The CDR3 region is CASSPTGGGVAAKNIQYF. The CDR3 DNA is TGTGCCAGCAGTCCAACAGGGGGAGGGGTGGCGGCCAAAAACATTCAGTACTTC. The chain links TRBV7-9 to TRBJ2-4, with a weak D call TRBD1 (8 bases). Between the trimmed V and J ends, which lost 6 bases and 1 base, there was a span of 22 bases. From germline, CDR1 is SEHNR and CDR2 FQNEAQ (reference sequence). The CDR3 sequence is 18 residues long.

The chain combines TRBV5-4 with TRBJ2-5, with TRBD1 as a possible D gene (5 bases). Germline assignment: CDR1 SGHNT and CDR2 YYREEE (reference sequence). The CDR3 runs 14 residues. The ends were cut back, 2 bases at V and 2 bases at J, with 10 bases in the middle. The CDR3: CASSLKGPQETQYF. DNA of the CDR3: TGTGCCAGCAGCTTAAAGGGGCCACAAGAGACCCAGTACTTC.

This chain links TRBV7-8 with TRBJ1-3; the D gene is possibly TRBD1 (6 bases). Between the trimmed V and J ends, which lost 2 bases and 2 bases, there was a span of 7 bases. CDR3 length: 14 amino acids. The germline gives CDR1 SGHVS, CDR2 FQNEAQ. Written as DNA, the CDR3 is TGTGCCAGCAGCTTAAACAGGGCTGGAAACACCATATATTTT. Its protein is CASSLNRAGNTIYF.

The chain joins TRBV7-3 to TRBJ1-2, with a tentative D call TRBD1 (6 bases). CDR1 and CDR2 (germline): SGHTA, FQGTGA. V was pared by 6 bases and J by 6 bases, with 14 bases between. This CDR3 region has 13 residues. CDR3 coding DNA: TGTGCCAGCAGACAGGACAGTACCGATGGCTACACCTTC. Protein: CASRQDSTDGYTF.

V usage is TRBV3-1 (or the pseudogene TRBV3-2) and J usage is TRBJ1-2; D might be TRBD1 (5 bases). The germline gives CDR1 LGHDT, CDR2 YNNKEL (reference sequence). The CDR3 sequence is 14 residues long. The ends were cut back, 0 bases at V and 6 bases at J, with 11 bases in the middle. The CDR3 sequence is CASSQEGEGNGYTF. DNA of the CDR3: TGTGCCAGCAGCCAAGAGGGGGAGGGGAATGGCTACACCTTC.

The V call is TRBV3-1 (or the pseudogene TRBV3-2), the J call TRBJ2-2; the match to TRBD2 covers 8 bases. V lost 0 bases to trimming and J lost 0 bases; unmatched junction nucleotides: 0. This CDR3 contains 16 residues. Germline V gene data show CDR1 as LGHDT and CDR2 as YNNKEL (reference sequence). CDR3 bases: TGTGCCAGCAGCCAAGATAGCGGGGCGAACACCGGGGAGCTGTTTTTT. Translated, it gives CASSQDSGANTGELFF.